The clone carrying this TCR beta chain was found many times. TCRdb called the 5' RACE reads again in MiXCR, with one record for every CDR3 protein. This sample has more than 20,000 distinct CDR3 sequences, with 2% to 3% found just once. The data were obtained in a study of neurological immune-mediated disorders. Trimming removed 0 bases at V and 12 bases at J, with 9 bases between. This CDR3 is 11 amino acids long. Germline CDR1 reads DFQATT; CDR2 reads SNEGSKA (reference sequence). This receptor was obtained from a woman aged 50 to 60 with multiple sclerosis. The chain is built from TRBV20-1 and TRBJ2-1; D is uncertain. What was sequenced was PBMCs. CDR3 sequence reads: CSARDFPGQFF. The CDR3 DNA sequence: TGCAGTGCTAGAGATTTCCCAGGGCAGTTCTTC.